This TCR beta chain comes out of a study of early T cells in non-severe SARS-CoV-2 infection. Study at large: Bulk RNA taken from unsorted whole blood was sequenced, leaving chains unpaired.

V was trimmed by 0 bases and J by 1 base, leaving 3 bases between them. This CDR3 spans 13 amino acids. Per the germline V gene, CDR1 is LNHNV and CDR2 is YYDKDF (reference sequence). Individual cDNA molecules received unique molecular identifiers. TCRdb ran MiXCR on the 5' RACE reads and lists one entry per CDR3 protein. Found here are tens of thousands of distinct CDR3 sequences, over 10% of them singletons; the top ten hold 3.5% to 5%. Study-wide findings and caveats: VDJdb-based annotation leaned toward anti-spike CD8 responses and missed private and CD4 specificities.

This clonotype was observed many times. What it binds is unknown. The TCR was taken from an adult who was a healthcare worker with PCR-confirmed SARS-CoV-2 infection or an uninfected control (not recorded which). The chain has TRBV15 and TRBJ1-1; D not resolved. Sequenced: whole blood. CDR3 sequence (DNA): TGTGCCACCAGCAGAGATCCGAACACTGAAGCTTTCTTT. It is translated as CATSRDPNTEAFF.